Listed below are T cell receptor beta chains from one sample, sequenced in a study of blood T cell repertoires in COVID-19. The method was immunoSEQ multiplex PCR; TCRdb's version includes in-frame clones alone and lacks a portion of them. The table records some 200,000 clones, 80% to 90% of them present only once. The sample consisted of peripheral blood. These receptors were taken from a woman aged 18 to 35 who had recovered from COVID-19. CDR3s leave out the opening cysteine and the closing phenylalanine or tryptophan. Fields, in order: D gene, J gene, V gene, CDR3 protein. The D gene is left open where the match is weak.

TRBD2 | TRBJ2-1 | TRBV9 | ASSTSGRAIDEQF
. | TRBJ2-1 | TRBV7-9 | ASSLGSGYNEQF
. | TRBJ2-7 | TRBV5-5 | ASSLEPRAREQY
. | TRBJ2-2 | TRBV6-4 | ASSDGLNTGELF
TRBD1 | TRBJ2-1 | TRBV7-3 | ASSLMGTVMDEQF
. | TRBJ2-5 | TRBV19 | ASSDTRGETQY
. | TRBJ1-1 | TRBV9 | ASSVGSAGTEAF
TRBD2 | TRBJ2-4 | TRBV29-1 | SVESGWEGVNIQY
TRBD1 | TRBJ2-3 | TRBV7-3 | ASSQQGADTDTQY
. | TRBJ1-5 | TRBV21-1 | ASSKATFPEGQPQH
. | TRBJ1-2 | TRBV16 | ASSQSKGQGANYGYT
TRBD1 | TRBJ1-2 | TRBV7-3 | ASSWGQGTSGYT
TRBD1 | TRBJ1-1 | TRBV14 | ASSQAPGGNTEAF
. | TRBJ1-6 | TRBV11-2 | ASRSLSYNSPLH
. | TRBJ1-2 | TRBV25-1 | ASSWTAGEGYT
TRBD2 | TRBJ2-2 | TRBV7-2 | ASSLSGIWAGELF
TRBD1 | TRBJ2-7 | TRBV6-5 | ASSPGTGIHEQY
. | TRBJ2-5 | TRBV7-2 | ASSRGLMETQY
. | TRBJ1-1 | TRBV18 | ASSPGVTRAEAF
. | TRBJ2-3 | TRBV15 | ATSRDFGGSTDTQY
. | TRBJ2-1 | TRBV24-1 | ATSDSDRNEQF
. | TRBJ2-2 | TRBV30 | AWSVIQGRTGELF
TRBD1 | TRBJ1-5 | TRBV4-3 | ASSQDGQGDQPQH
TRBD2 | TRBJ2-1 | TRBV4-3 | ASSPEPITSGLDNEQF
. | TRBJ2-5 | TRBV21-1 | ASSKRTGGETQY
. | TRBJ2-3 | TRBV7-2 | ASSSLANTDTQY
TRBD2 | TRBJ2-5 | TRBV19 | ASSIFGRASGTRGQETQY
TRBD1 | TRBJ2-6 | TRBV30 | AWSRGGAGANVLT
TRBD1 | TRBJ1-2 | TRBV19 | ASSITGQGNYGYT
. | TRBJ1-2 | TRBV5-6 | ASSFFGGQGYT
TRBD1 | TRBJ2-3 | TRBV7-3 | ASSTGGTGNTDTQY
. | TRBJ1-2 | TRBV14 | ASSLDSNYGYT
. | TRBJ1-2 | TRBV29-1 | SVVAYYGYT
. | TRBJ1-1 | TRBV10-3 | AIRETGPEAF
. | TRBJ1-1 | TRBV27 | ASSLGVVGVNTEAF
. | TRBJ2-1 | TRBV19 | ASGTSQSFDYNEQF
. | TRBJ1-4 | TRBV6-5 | ASSPSGGEWEKLF
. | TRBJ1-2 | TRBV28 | ATMDRYGYT
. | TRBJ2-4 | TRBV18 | ASSPIQGTKNIQY
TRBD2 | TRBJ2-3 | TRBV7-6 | ASSLGLTMAGGSTDTQY
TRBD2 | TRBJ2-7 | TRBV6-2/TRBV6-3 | ASSSPGERGGNEQY
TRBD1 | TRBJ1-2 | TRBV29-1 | SVEDFGTGRGYT
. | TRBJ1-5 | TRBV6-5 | ASSYSQTGFNQPQH
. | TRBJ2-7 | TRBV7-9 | ASSLGVLSYEQY
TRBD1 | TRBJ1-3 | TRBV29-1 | SVSQGMAGNTIY
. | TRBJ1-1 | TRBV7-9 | ASSPARGVNTEAF
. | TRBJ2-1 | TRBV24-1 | ATSDGGASSYNEQF
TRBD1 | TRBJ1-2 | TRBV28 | ASGQGDYGYT
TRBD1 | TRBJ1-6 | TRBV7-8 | ASSSNRGGSYNSPLH
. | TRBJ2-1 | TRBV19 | ASSPRRDSYNEQF
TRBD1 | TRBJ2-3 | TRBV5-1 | ASSQAQGAADTQY
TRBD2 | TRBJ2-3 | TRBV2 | ASPSGSGSTQY
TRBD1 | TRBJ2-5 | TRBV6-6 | ASSSGQLTTQY